The 5 T cell receptor beta chains listed next were all sequenced from one sample in a study of OX40 agonist ivuxolimab in advanced cancers. This table comes from immunoSEQ multiplex PCR, and its TCRdb copy is limited to in-frame clones, with some not included. The sample shows roughly 80,000 clones, about 93% of them seen only once. Sequences were derived from CD4+ or CD8+ T cells sorted from blood, sampled in a trial of the OX40 agonist ivuxolimab. All receptors derive from an adult with an advanced solid tumor such as melanoma, head and neck, liver or kidney cancer.

This clone was seen only a few times. This chain links TRBV5-1 with TRBJ1-1; unclear D gene. Germline-derived CDR1 and CDR2 are SGHRS and YFSETQ. V was trimmed by 4 bases and J by 1 base, leaving 8 bases between them. The CDR3 has 13 residues. CDR3 sequence: CASSDTPNTEAFF. For the CDR3, the DNA is TGCGCCAGCAGCGATACACCGAACACTGAAGCTTTCTTT.

The chain employs TRBV5-6 and TRBJ1-1; 7 positions agree with TRBD1. Per the germline V gene, CDR1 is SGHDT and CDR2 is YYEEEE. The trim removed 7 bases at V and 5 bases at J, leaving 14 bases unmatched. CDR3 length equals 15 residues. CDR3: CASVLRAGGRTEAFF. CDR3 DNA sequence: TGTGCCAGCGTCCTGCGGGCAGGGGGGAGGACTGAAGCTTTCTTT.

The chain recombines TRBV5-6 with TRBJ1-4; the match to TRBD1 covers 8 bases. Per germline, CDR1 SGHDT and CDR2 YYEEEE. The CDR3 sequence is 14 residues long. With V trimmed by 2 bases and J by 6 bases, 3 bases remained unmatched. CDR3 protein: CASSLGQGYEKLFF. The DNA of the CDR3 is TGTGCCAGCAGCTTAGGACAGGGCTATGAAAAACTGTTTTTT.

This chain joins TRBV30 and TRBJ1-2, with D perhaps TRBD1 (6 bases). This CDR3 has 13 residues. The ends were cut back, 3 bases at V and 4 bases at J, with 12 bases in the middle. The germline CDR1 and CDR2 sequences are GTSNPN and SVGIG (reference sequence). The CDR3 loop is CAWRRGHRYGYTF. The CDR3, as DNA: TGTGCCTGGAGGAGGGGACACCGCTATGGCTACACCTTC.

The chain recombines TRBV11-2 with TRBJ2-7, with a possible D match to TRBD2 (6 bases). V was cut by 4 bases and J by 8 bases, with 15 bases left in between. The germline gives CDR1 SGHAT, CDR2 FQNNGV. The CDR3 covers 13 residues. In DNA form, the CDR3 reads TGTGCCAGCAGCTCCCGCTGGGACTTCCAGCAGTACTTC. Amino acids: CASSSRWDFQQYF.